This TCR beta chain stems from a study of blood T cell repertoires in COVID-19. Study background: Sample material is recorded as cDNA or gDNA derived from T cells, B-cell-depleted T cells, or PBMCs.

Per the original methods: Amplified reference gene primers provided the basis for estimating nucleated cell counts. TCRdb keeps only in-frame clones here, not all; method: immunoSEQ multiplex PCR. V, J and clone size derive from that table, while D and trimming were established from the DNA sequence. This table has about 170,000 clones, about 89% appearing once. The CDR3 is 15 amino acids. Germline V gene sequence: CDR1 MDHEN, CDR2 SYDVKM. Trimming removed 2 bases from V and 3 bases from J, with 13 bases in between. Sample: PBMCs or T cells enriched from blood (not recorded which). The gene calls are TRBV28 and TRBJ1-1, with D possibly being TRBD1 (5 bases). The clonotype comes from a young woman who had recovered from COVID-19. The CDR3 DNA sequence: TGTGCCAGCAGTTTAGGACAACGATGGGACACTGAAGCTTTCTTT. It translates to CASSLGQRWDTEAFF.